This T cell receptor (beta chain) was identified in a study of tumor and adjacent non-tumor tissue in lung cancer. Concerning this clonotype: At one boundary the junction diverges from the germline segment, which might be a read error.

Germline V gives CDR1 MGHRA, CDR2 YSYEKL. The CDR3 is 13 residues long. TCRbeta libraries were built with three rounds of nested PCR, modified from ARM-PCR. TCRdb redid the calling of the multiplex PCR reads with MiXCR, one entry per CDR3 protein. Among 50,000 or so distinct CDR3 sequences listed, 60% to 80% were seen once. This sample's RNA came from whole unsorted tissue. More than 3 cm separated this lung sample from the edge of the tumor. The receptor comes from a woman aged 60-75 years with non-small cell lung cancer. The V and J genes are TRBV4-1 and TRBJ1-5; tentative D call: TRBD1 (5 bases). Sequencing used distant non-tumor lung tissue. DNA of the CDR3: TGCGCCAGCAACCAAGATCAGGGTCAGCCACAGCATTTT. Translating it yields CASNQDQGQPQHF.